This T cell receptor beta chain was sequenced during a study of blood T cell repertoires in COVID-19. This clone was counted between two and nine times. V lost 4 bases and J lost 3, with 10 bases in between. Per germline, CDR1 LGHDT and CDR2 YNNKEL (reference sequence). This CDR3 spans 14 amino acids. TCRdb's table, derived via immunoSEQ multiplex PCR, lists solely in-frame clones and lacks some. Found here are about 98,000 clones, 81% of them singletons; the top ten hold about 10%. The sequence came from a woman older than 75 with acute or convalescent COVID-19. This chain links TRBV3-1 (or the pseudogene TRBV3-2) with TRBJ2-1; TRBD2 might be the D (6 bases). The sequenced sample consisted of peripheral blood. The CDR3 bases are TGTGCCAGCAGCCCCGAGCGGGTCTACAATGAGCAGTTCTTC. It codes for CASSPERVYNEQFF.